This T cell receptor beta chain was sequenced during a study of cytomegalovirus exposure and HLA in healthy donors. Note on this clone: Its antigen is still unknown.

A multiplex PCR was run with 60 Vbeta primers and 13 Jbeta primers. The data were produced by immunoSEQ multiplex PCR, yet TCRdb's version contains in-frame clones alone and is incomplete. The sample has about 92,000 clones, 60% to 85% seen once. Whole-study results and caveats: In a later analysis, productive TCRs from donors in an Asian-associated ancestry cluster reportedly carried fewer N-insertions than the cohort mean. In a later analysis, HLA-C alleles had the fewest associated TCRs, DRB1 alleles the most. Per published reports, the classifier diagnosed cytomegalovirus status with high specificity and sensitivity.

The CDR3 runs to 17 residues. The germline gives CDR1 SGHRS, CDR2 YFSETQ. V was pared by 2 bases and J by 5 bases, with 10 bases of the junction left unmatched. Sequencing input: PBMCs. The chain joins TRBV5-1 to TRBJ1-4; 9 bases map to TRBD1. The sequence was obtained from a man aged 50-60 years in good health and CMV-seropositive. CDR3 DNA: TGCGCCAGCAGCTTACAGGGGGCGGGAGAGTGGAATGAAAAACTGTTTTTT. This gives the protein CASSLQGAGEWNEKLFF.